This T cell receptor (beta chain) appears in the sequencing data of a study of cytomegalovirus exposure and HLA in healthy donors. As concerns this clone: What it recognizes is unknown.

Study observations and caveats: Later analysis reportedly placed an Asian-associated ancestry cluster below the roughly 600-donor mean in N-insertions. Apart from CMV serostatus, no immune exposure information was available.

This PCR relied on a set of 60 Vbeta primers and 13 Jbeta primers. Produced via immunoSEQ multiplex PCR; TCRdb's table is partial and in-frame only. The sample lists 200,000 or so clones, almost 80% occurring once. The CDR3 sequence is 14 residues long. Germline CDR1 reads MNHEY; CDR2 reads SMNVEV (reference sequence). V was clipped by 1 base and J by 1 base, with 8 bases between them. The sample taken for sequencing was PBMCs. This TCR was sampled from a man aged 18 to 30 in good health and CMV-seronegative. V and J are TRBV27 and TRBJ2-7; no firm D call. The CDR3 DNA reads TGTGCCAGCAGTTTATATGGCCAATCCTACGAGCAGTACTTC. This sequence encodes CASSLYGQSYEQYF.